Below are 8 T cell receptor beta chains sequenced from a single sample in a study of blood T cell repertoires in COVID-19. Some clones are missing from TCRdb's copy, which holds only in-frame ones; the method was immunoSEQ multiplex PCR. The data show some 55,000 clones, 77% seen once. The source material was peripheral blood. The source is a man between 65 and 80 years old with active or convalescent COVID-19.

This clone appeared a few times. The chain combines TRBV30 with TRBJ2-7, with TRBD1 as a possible D gene (6 bases). CDR3 length: 12 amino acids. Germline assignment: CDR1 GTSNPN and CDR2 SVGIG (reference sequence). V was trimmed by 5 bases and J by 0 bases, leaving 8 bases between them. CDR3 loop: CAWGDTSYEQYF. The CDR3 DNA is TGTGCCTGGGGGGACACCTCCTACGAGCAGTACTTC.

This chain joins TRBV7-2 and TRBJ1-1; TRBD1 might be the D (5 bases). This CDR3 has 14 amino acids. The V end was cut by 4 bases, the J end by 5 bases, with 14 bases between. The germline V gene has CDR1 SGHTA and CDR2 FQGNSA. In DNA form, the CDR3 reads TGTGCCAGCAGCTCAATAATCAGGGTAACTGAAGCTTTCTTT. It is translated as CASSSIIRVTEAFF.

This clone was recorded many times. This chain joins TRBV7-9 and TRBJ1-1, with 12 bases identical to TRBD1. The CDR3 totals 16 residues. Germline V gene data show CDR1 as SEHNR and CDR2 as FQNEAQ (reference sequence). Trimming took 5 bases from V and 5 from J; bases not matched to a gene: 9. CDR3 bases: TGTGCCAGCAGCCCGGGGACAGGGGGCGGAGGAACTGAAGCTTTCTTT. Its protein is CASSPGTGGGGTEAFF. The full variable domain, its missing parts supplied by reference TRBV7-9 and TRBJ1-1, is DTGVSQNPRHKITKRGQNVTFRCDPISEHNRLYWYRQTLGQGPEFLTYFQNEAQLEKSRLLSDRFSAERPKGSFSTLEIQRTEQGDSAMYLCASSPGTGGGGTEAFFGQGTRLTVV.

This clone turned up a few times. The J gene is TRBJ2-1, the V gene TRBV7-9; 14 bases align to TRBD2. V was clipped by 3 bases and J by 6 bases; unmatched bases: 13. Germline CDR1 is SEHNR and CDR2 is FQNEAQ (reference sequence). The CDR3 runs to 19 residues. The CDR3 coding sequence is TGTGCCAGCAGCTTGAACCCCAAAACGACTAGCGGGAGGGGCAATGAGCAGTTCTTC. This codes for CASSLNPKTTSGRGNEQFF.

This chain joins TRBV19 and TRBJ2-1; 7 bases align to TRBD2. The CDR3 extends over 15 amino acids. V lost 3 bases to trimming and J lost 4 bases; unmatched junction nucleotides: 6. Germline V CDR1 and CDR2: LNHDA, SQIVND (reference sequence). The CDR3 sequence is CASSIGGGPYNEQFF. In nucleotides, the CDR3 is TGTGCCAGTAGTATCGGCGGGGGACCTTACAATGAGCAGTTCTTC.

The chain uses TRBV5-4 and TRBJ2-6, with 8 bases that match TRBD2. Per germline, CDR1 SGHNT and CDR2 YYREEE (reference sequence). After removal of 3 bases from V and 4 bases from J, the junction contained 3 bases not matched to a gene. CDR3 length: 15 residues. The CDR3 nucleotides are TGTGCCAGCAGCTCCGGCGGGAGGGGGGCCAACGTCCTGACTTTC. Amino acid sequence: CASSSGGRGANVLTF.

The chain carries TRBV7-2 and TRBJ2-5; D remains ambiguous. The CDR3 sequence is 12 residues long. The V gene lost 5 bases and the J gene lost 4 bases, with 8 bases spanning the gap. Germline V gene data show CDR1 as SGHTA and CDR2 as FQGNSA. The DNA of the CDR3 is TGTGCCAGCAGCCCGGTTTTAGAGACCCAGTACTTC. Translation gives CASSPVLETQYF. Complete variable domain (other parts from reference TRBV7-2 and TRBJ2-5): GAGVSQSPSNKVTEKGKDVELRCDPISGHTALYWYRQSLGQGLEFLIYFQGNSAPDKSGLPSDRFSAERTGGSVSTLTIQRTQQEDSAVYLCASSPVLETQYFGPGTRLLVL.

This clone has just a few counts. This chain uses TRBV15 with TRBJ1-1; D remains unclear. V was pared by 5 bases and J by 4 bases, with 20 bases between. CDR3 length: 16 amino acids. The V gene's germline CDR1 is LNHNV and CDR2 YYDKDF (reference sequence). The CDR3 DNA follows: TGTGCCACCAGCGGCCGACGGACTTCCTCGAGCACTGAAGCTTTCTTT. Translation gives CATSGRRTSSSTEAFF.